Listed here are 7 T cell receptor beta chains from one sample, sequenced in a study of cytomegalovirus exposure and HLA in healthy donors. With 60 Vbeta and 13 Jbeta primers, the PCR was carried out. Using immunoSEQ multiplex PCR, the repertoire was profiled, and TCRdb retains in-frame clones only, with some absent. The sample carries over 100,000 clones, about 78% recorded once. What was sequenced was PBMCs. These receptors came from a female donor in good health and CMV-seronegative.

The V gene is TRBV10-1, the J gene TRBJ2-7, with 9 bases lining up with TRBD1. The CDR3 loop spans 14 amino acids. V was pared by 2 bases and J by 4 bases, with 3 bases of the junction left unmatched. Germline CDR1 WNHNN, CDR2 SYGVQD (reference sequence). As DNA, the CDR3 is TGCGCCAGCAGTGAGGAGGGACAGGGTTACGAGCAGTACTTC. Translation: CASSEEGQGYEQYF.

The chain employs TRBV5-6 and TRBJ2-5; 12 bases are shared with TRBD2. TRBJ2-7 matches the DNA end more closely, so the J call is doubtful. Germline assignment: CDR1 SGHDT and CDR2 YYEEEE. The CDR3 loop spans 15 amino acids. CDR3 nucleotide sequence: TGTGCCAGCAGCTCCCTAGCGGGAGGGCCGGGCGAGCAGTACTTC. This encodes CASSSLAGGPGEQYF.

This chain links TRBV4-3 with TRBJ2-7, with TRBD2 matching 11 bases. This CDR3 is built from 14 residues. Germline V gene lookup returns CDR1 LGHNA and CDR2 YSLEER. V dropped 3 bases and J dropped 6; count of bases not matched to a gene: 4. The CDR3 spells CASSHTSGRREQYF. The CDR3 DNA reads TGCGCCAGCAGCCACACTAGCGGGAGACGCGAGCAGTACTTC.

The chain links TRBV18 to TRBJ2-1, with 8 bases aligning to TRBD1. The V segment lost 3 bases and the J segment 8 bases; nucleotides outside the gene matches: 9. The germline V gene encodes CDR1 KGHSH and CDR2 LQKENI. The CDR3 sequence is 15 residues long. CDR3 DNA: TGTGCCAGCTCACCGGACAGGGCGGTGGATGATGAGCAGTTCTTC. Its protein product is CASSPDRAVDDEQFF.

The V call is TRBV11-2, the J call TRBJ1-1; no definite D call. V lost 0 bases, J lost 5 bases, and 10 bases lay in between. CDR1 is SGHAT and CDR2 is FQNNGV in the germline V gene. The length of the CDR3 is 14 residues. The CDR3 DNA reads TGTGCCAGCAGCTTAGATAGGCGCGGGACTGAAGCTTTCTTT. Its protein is CASSLDRRGTEAFF.

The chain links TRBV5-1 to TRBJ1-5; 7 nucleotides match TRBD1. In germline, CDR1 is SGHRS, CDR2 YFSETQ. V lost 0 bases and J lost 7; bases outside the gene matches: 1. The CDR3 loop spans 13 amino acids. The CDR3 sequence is CASSLGQGQPQHF. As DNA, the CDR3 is TGCGCCAGCAGCTTGGGACAGGGCCAGCCCCAGCATTTT.

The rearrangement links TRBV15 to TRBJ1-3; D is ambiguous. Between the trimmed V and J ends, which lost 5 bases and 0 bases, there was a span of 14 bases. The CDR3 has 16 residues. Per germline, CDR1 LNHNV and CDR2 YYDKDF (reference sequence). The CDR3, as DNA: TGTGCCACCAGCTTAGGACGGGAGAGCTCTGGAAACACCATATATTTT. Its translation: CATSLGRESSGNTIYF.